This T cell receptor (beta chain) came from a study of metastatic and nonmetastatic thyroid tumors. Study-wide background: The comparison covered peripheral blood and tumor or nodule tissue in malignant and benign thyroid patients.

Thyroid surgery took place with no prior treatment in any patient. This CDR3 is built from 14 residues. Trimming cost V 3 bases and J 6 bases, with 11 bases left between them. Germline V gene data show CDR1 as MNHNY and CDR2 as SVGAGI (reference sequence). Authors' processing steps: The study built a papillary thyroid cancer distant-metastasis classifier from CDR3 differences across clinicopathological groups. Through MiXCR, TCRdb re-clonotyped the PCR reads. The V and J calls and clone size come from TCRdb's table, not from the authors' own analysis. The sample has some 17,000 clones; 25% are singletons. At least ten counts were recorded for this clone. Its antigen remains unidentified. Study findings and constraints: Reports indicated that malignant thyroid tumors showed significantly higher TCR beta diversity than benign nodules did, in blood and tumor.

This rearrangement joins TRBV6-6 to TRBJ2-2; D unclear. The TCR originated in a male donor with papillary thyroid cancer or a benign thyroid nodule (not recorded which). Some clones in this sample may be carry-over from other donors' samples. Sequencing was done on a sample of blood. CDR3 in amino acids: CASSYSVHAGELFF. The DNA for the CDR3 is TGTGCCAGCAGTTATTCGGTTCACGCCGGGGAGCTGTTTTTT.